This passage covers 21 T cell receptor beta chains from one sample sequenced in a study of blood T cell repertoires in COVID-19. The method was immunoSEQ multiplex PCR; TCRdb's version includes in-frame clones alone and lacks a portion of them. The data show about 99,000 clones, about 86% seen once. Sequencing used peripheral blood. The receptor set was obtained from a woman in her sixties in a cohort sampled during active or convalescent COVID-19.

A single count supports this clone. The J gene is TRBJ1-1, the V gene TRBV12-5, with TRBD1 matching over 7 bases. The V gene end was trimmed by 1 base and the J gene end by 1 base; junction bases not matched to a gene: 3. The CDR3 loop spans 15 amino acids. Germline CDR1 reads LGHNT; CDR2 reads FRNRAP. CDR3 sequence: CASGLAGTANTEAFF. The CDR3 DNA reads TGTGCTAGTGGTTTGGCCGGGACAGCGAACACTGAAGCTTTCTTT.

The chain uses TRBV2 and TRBJ1-1; D unclear. The germline V gene encodes CDR1 SNHLY and CDR2 FYNNEI. Trimming left V 8 bases short and J 6 bases short, with 16 bases between. The CDR3 sequence is 13 residues long. CDR3 coding DNA: TGTGCCAGCCTTCCGAGGGAGCGTTCTGAAGCTTTCTTT. Protein product: CASLPRERSEAFF.

The table lists this clone with a count of one. The DNA for the CDR3 is TGTGCCACCGACAGGCCTGGGTGGAACACTGAAGCTTTCTTT. Encoded protein: CATDRPGWNTEAFF. The chain employs TRBV19 and TRBJ1-1; D is possibly TRBD1 (6 bases). Deletions cut 10 bases from V and 1 base from J, with 16 bases between. Germline V gene sequence: CDR1 LNHDA, CDR2 SQIVND (reference sequence). This CDR3 has 14 residues.

The chain is built from TRBV24-1 and TRBJ2-3, with TRBD1 matching over 8 bases. V lost 9 bases and J lost 2; bases outside the gene matches: 9. CDR3 length: 15 amino acids. Per germline, CDR1 KGHDR and CDR2 SFDVKD. The CDR3 here is CATAAGTGLTDTQYF. In DNA, the CDR3 is TGTGCCACCGCCGCCGGGACAGGCCTCACAGATACGCAGTATTTT.

The rearrangement uses TRBV19 and TRBJ2-1; 7 bases line up with TRBD1. Germline trimming cut 5 bases from V and 4 bases from J; bases unmatched to any gene: 8. CDR3 length: 15 residues. From germline, CDR1 is LNHDA and CDR2 SQIVND (reference sequence). The CDR3 here is CASSVRQGFYNEQFF. The DNA for the CDR3 is TGTGCCAGTAGTGTGAGACAGGGTTTTTACAATGAGCAGTTCTTC.

This chain uses TRBV27 with TRBJ2-7; 7 positions match TRBD2. V lost 3 bases, J lost 2 bases, and 7 bases stayed unmatched. The V gene's germline CDR1 is MNHEY and CDR2 SMNVEV (reference sequence). This CDR3 spans 15 amino acids. CDR3 amino acids: CASSFVTAGTYEQYF. The DNA of the CDR3 is TGTGCCAGCAGTTTCGTAACAGCGGGGACCTACGAGCAGTACTTC.

In this sample, this clone turned up a few times. The rearrangement joins TRBV5-1 to TRBJ2-3; D perhaps matches TRBD2 (5 bases). The ends were cut back, 0 bases at V and 0 bases at J, with 11 bases in the middle. The CDR3 is 16 residues long. CDR1 is SGHRS, CDR2 YFSETQ, per germline. The CDR3 nucleotides read TGCGCCAGCAGCTTGGCGTCTAGCCCGAGCACAGATACGCAGTATTTT. Its protein product is CASSLASSPSTDTQYF.

V is TRBV28 and J is TRBJ2-7, with TRBD2 matching over 11 bases. The ends lost 6 bases at V and 0 bases at J; junction bases unmatched: 4. CDR1 and CDR2 from the germline V gene are MDHEN and SYDVKM. CDR3 length: 15 residues. The CDR3 sequence: CASRPGLAASYEQYF. CDR3 DNA sequence: TGTGCCAGCAGACCGGGACTAGCGGCCTCCTACGAGCAGTACTTC.

The rearrangement links TRBV6-5 to TRBJ1-6; TRBD1 might be the D (5 bases). The germline gives CDR1 MNHEY, CDR2 SVGAGI. This CDR3 region has 12 residues. Trimming pared 6 bases from V and 9 bases from J, leaving 9 bases between. CDR3 residues: CASSRVLSPLHF. CDR3 bases: TGTGCCAGCAGCAGGGTTCTTTCACCCCTCCACTTT.

The V and J genes are TRBV10-3 and TRBJ1-6, with TRBD1 identical over 7 bases. Germline V lookup: CDR1 ENHRY, CDR2 SYGVKD. The CDR3 extends over 13 amino acids. The junction had 3 bases not matched to a gene; V was cut back by 8 bases and J by 5 bases. CDR3 in DNA: TGTGCCATCTGGACAGGCGATAATTCACCCCTCCACTTT. Translation gives CAIWTGDNSPLHF.

The chain joins TRBV3-1 (or the pseudogene TRBV3-2) to TRBJ2-2; no reliable D call. The CDR3 is made up of 14 amino acids. V lost 1 base, J lost 6 bases, and 9 bases lay in between. Germline CDR1 and CDR2: LGHDT and YNNKEL (reference sequence). CDR3 DNA: TGTGCCAGCAGCCAAGCCTATGTTTCCGGGGAGCTGTTTTTT. Translation gives CASSQAYVSGELFF.

The V gene is TRBV21-1, the J gene TRBJ1-5; TRBD1, the table's D call, was not compared with the DNA. TRBV21-1 is a pseudogene segment. This CDR3 region has 20 residues. This chain's CDR3 is CASSRRTGPFLSYSNQPQHF. DNA for the CDR3: TGTGCCAGCAGCCGTCGGACAGGGCCATTTCTAAGCTATAGCAATCAGCCCCAGCATTTT.

V and J are TRBV18 and TRBJ1-1; D not certain. The CDR3 has 14 amino acids. Germline values: CDR1 KGHSH, CDR2 LQKENI. Between the trimmed V and J ends, which lost 0 bases and 6 bases, there was a span of 11 bases. CDR3 nucleotide sequence: TGTGCCAGCTCACCACCGGAAGGGAGGGCTGAAGCTTTCTTT. Residues: CASSPPEGRAEAFF. Combining the CDR3 with reference TRBV18 and TRBJ1-1 gives the whole variable domain NAGVMQNPRHLVRRRGQEARLRCSPMKGHSHVYWYRQLPEEGLKFMVYLQKENIIDESGMPKERFSAEFPKEGPSILRIQQVVRGDSAAYFCASSPPEGRAEAFFGQGTRLTVV.

This chain links TRBV11-2 with TRBJ1-5; possibly TRBD1 for D (6 bases). CDR1 SGHAT and CDR2 FQNNGV come from the germline V gene. This CDR3 has 15 amino acids. Trimming took off 5 bases at V and 0 bases at J, with 11 bases between the two ends. The CDR3 sequence: CASSNDRYSNQPQHF. Here the CDR3 DNA reads TGTGCCAGCAGCAACGACAGGTATAGCAATCAGCCCCAGCATTTT.

The chain uses TRBV10-3 and TRBJ1-1; the match to TRBD1 covers 9 bases. J lost 4 bases, V lost 7 bases, and 4 bases had no gene match. Germline V CDR1 and CDR2: ENHRY, SYGVKD. The CDR3 totals 13 residues. The CDR3 DNA reads TGTGCCATCAAAGGGACAGGGACCACTGAAGCTTTCTTT. It translates to CAIKGTGTTEAFF.

The chain joins TRBV5-1 to TRBJ1-1, with 8 bases that match TRBD1. Germline lookup yields CDR1 SGHRS and CDR2 YFSETQ. V shed 4 bases, J shed 1 base, and the junction held 3 bases outside the gene matches. The CDR3 loop spans 14 amino acids. The CDR3 here is CASSPQGANTEAFF. In nucleotides, the CDR3 is TGCGCCAGCAGCCCCCAGGGGGCGAACACTGAAGCTTTCTTT.

The chain carries TRBV19 and TRBJ2-7; 8 bases map to TRBD1. CDR1 is LNHDA, CDR2 SQIVND, per germline (reference sequence). V shed 6 bases, J shed 4 bases, and the junction held 17 bases outside the gene matches. The CDR3 covers 17 residues. The CDR3 loop is CASSRQFDRGFHYEQYF. The DNA for the CDR3 is TGTGCCAGTAGCCGACAATTCGACAGGGGCTTCCATTACGAGCAGTACTTC. Drawing the rest from reference TRBV19 and TRBJ2-7, the complete variable domain is DGGITQSPKYLFRKEGQNVTLSCEQNLNHDAMYWYRQDPGQGLRLIYYSQIVNDFQKGDIAEGYSVSREKKESFPLTVTSAQKNPTAFYLCASSRQFDRGFHYEQYFGPGTRLTVT.

In DNA form, the CDR3 reads TGTGCCAGCAGCCCCCATCCGGGCGGGAGTGGGAATGAGCAGTTCTTC. Encoded protein: CASSPHPGGSGNEQFF. J is TRBJ2-1 and V is TRBV7-3, with TRBD2 matching over 7 bases. The CDR3 covers 16 residues. J gave up 7 bases and V 5 bases, and 14 bases lay outside the gene matches. The germline V gene encodes CDR1 SGHTA and CDR2 FQGTGA.

The rearrangement uses TRBV10-3 and TRBJ2-5; 9 bases are a match to TRBD1. Looked up from germline, CDR1 is ENHRY and CDR2 is SYGVKD. The length of the CDR3 is 14 residues. V was pared by 4 bases and J by 5 bases, with 5 bases of the junction left unmatched. CDR3 loop: CAISGGTGFETQYF. The CDR3 DNA is TGTGCCATCAGTGGCGGGACAGGGTTTGAGACCCAGTACTTC.

CDR3 in amino acids: CASRVAGGPGNEQFF. The CDR3 DNA reads TGTGCCAGCAGAGTAGCGGGAGGGCCCGGCAATGAGCAGTTCTTC. The rearrangement links TRBV6-5 to TRBJ2-1; 11 bases are a match to TRBD2. Trimming cost V 6 bases and J 6 bases; bases outside gene matches: 7. Germline CDR1 MNHEY, CDR2 SVGAGI. The CDR3 is 15 amino acids.

V is TRBV24-1 and J is TRBJ2-1, with D possibly being TRBD2 (6 bases). The CDR3 has 16 residues. Germline values: CDR1 KGHDR, CDR2 SFDVKD. Trimming cost V 7 bases and J 2 bases, with 17 bases left between them. The chain's CDR3 is CATSDRAGGPYNEQFF. The CDR3 DNA reads as TGTGCCACCAGCGATCGGGCCGGGGGACCCTACAATGAGCAGTTCTTC.